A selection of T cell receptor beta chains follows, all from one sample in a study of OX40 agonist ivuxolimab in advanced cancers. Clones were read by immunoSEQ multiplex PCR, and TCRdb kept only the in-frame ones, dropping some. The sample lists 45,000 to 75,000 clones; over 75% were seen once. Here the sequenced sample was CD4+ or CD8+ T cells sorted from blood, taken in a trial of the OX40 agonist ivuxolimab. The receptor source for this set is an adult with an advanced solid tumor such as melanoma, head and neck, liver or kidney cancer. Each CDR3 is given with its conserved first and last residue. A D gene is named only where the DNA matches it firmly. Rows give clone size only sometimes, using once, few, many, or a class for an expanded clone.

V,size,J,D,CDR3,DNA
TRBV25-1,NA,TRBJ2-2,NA,CASSPRLLAGELFF,TGTGCCAGCAGCCCTCGACTCCTGGCCGGGGAGCTGTTTTTT
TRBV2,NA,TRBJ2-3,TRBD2,CASSSPTSGGQRDTQYF,TGTGCCAGCAGCTCTCCGACTAGCGGGGGGCAAAGAGATACGCAGTATTTT
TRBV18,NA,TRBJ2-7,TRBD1,CASSPRGTGSFEQYF,TGTGCCAGCTCACCACGGGGGACAGGGTCGTTCGAGCAGTACTTC
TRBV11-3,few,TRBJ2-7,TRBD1,CASSLLQTGSYEQYF,TGTGCCAGCAGCTTATTACAGACAGGGTCCTACGAGCAGTACTTC
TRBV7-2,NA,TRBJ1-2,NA,CASSFNYGYTF,TGTGCCAGCAGCTTTAACTATGGCTACACCTTC
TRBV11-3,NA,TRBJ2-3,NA,CASSFGGGRRADTQYF,TGTGCCAGCAGCTTTGGCGGTGGGCGTCGTGCAGATACGCAGTATTTT
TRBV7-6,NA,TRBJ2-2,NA,CASSLDRVTTGELFF,TGTGCCAGCAGCTTAGATAGGGTGACCACCGGGGAGCTGTTTTTT
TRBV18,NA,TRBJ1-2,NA,CASSREATYGYTF,TGTGCCAGCTCACGAGAAGCGACCTATGGCTACACCTTC
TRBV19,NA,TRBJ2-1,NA,CASKDYNEQFF,TGTGCCAGTAAGGACTACAATGAGCAGTTCTTC
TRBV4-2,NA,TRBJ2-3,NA,CASSSLGYSSTDTQYF,TGTGCCAGCAGCAGTTTAGGCTACTCTAGCACAGATACGCAGTATTTT
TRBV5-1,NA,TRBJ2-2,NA,CASSWDFYTGELFF,TGCGCCAGCAGCTGGGACTTCTACACCGGGGAGCTGTTTTTT
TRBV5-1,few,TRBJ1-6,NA,CASSLTGDNSPLHF,TGCGCCAGCAGCTTGACGGGAGATAATTCACCCCTCCACTTT
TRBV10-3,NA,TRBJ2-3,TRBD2,CAISESNSGMADTQYF,TGTGCCATCAGTGAGTCGAATAGCGGGATGGCAGATACGCAGTATTTT
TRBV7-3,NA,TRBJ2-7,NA,CASTLGPVYEQYF,TGTGCCAGCACCCTCGGACCGGTATACGAGCAGTACTTC
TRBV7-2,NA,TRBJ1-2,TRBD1,CASSLKTGFYGYTF,TGTGCCAGCAGCTTGAAGACAGGGTTCTATGGCTACACCTTC
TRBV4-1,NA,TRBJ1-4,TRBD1,CASSQDKGTGNEKLFF,TGCGCCAGCAGCCAAGACAAAGGGACAGGGAATGAAAAACTGTTTTTT
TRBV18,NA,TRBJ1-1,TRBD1,CASSLAGGTGNTEAFF,TGTGCCAGCTCACTCGCAGGGGGAACGGGGAACACTGAAGCTTTCTTT
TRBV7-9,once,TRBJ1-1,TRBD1,CASSFLGQGGTEAFF,TGTGCCAGCAGCTTTTTGGGACAGGGAGGCACTGAAGCTTTCTTT
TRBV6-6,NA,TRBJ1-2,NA,CASSYSGKSDYGYTF,TGTGCCAGCAGTTACTCAGGAAAGTCGGACTATGGCTACACCTTC
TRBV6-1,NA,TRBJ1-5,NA,CASSWGDEQPQHF,TGTGCCAGCAGTTGGGGGGATGAACAGCCCCAGCATTTT
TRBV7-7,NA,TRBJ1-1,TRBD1,CASSLEAPTGSTEAFF,TGTGCTAGCAGCTTAGAGGCCCCGACAGGGTCCACTGAAGCTTTCTTT
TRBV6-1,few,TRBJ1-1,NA,CASIDLIEAFF,TGTGCCAGCATCGACCTCATAGAAGCTTTCTTT
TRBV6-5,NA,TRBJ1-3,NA,CASSWTDSSGNTIYF,TGTGCCAGCAGTTGGACAGATTCCTCTGGAAACACCATATATTTT
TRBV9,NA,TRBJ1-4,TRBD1,CASSVGTGEVEKLFF,TGTGCCAGCAGCGTCGGGACAGGGGAGGTTGAAAAACTGTTTTTT
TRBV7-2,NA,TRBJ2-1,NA,CASSRSRPLQFF,TGTGCCAGCAGCCGGTCCCGGCCCTTGCAGTTCTTC
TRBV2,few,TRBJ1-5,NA,CASSYRVLNQPQHF,TGTGCCAGCAGTTACAGGGTACTCAATCAGCCCCAGCATTTT
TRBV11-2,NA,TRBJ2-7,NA,CASTTSGLYEQYF,TGTGCCAGCACCACTTCGGGACTCTACGAGCAGTACTTC
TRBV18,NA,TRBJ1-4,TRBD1,CASSRTGAPNEKLFF,TGTGCCAGCTCGCGCACAGGGGCACCTAATGAAAAACTGTTTTTT
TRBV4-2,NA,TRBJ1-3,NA,CASSQEAGLGDTIYF,TGTGCCAGCAGCCAAGAGGCAGGCCTAGGGGACACCATATATTTT
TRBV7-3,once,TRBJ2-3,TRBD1,CASSLNPRTGGSTDTQYF,TGTGCCAGCAGCTTAAACCCCCGGACAGGGGGATCCACAGATACGCAGTATTTT
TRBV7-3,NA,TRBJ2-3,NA,CASSLEWGADTQYF,TGTGCCAGCAGCTTAGAATGGGGAGCAGATACGCAGTATTTT
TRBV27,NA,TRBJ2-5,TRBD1,CASRLTGGVETQYF,TGTGCCAGCAGGTTGACAGGGGGCGTAGAGACCCAGTACTTC